The entry below describes one T cell receptor beta chain. This clonotype was seen a few times. Its antigen remains unidentified. No much larger clonotype is one base removed from it; base qualities were not supplied. From V the trimming removes 2 bases and from J it removes 8 bases, while the gene matches leave 5 bases of the junction unaccounted for. CDR1 is given as SGHTA and CDR2 as FQGNSA, both from the germline V gene. Counted from cysteine to phenylalanine, this CDR3 has 15 amino acids. Just CDR3 DNA is preserved here, 45 bases in frame from base 1. This entry belongs to a study of response to subunit inactivated influenza vaccine (dated by TCRdb to the late 2010s). With regard to the full study: To follow how T cells responded to a trivalent subunit inactivated influenza vaccine, the researchers relied on deep quantitative profiling of the T cell receptor repertoire. Points the paper makes about the study in general: According to the authors, only a limited number of new T cells may be recruited by each seasonal influenza vaccination.

The library came from RT-PCR. Sequencing was carried out with an Illumina HiSeq 2500. TCRdb ran its own pipeline on the public reads, namely fastp trimming at Q25 and MiXCR clone calling, and kept in-frame beta chains. Each entry is one CDR3 protein sequence, shown with its most common DNA and genes. This sample comprises around 570,000 distinct CDR3 sequences, 11% of them detected only once. The ten largest clones take up about 11% of the sample. The same sample was also used in a study of T cells expressing NK-cell markers. The second investigation adds: TCR beta cDNA libraries were prepared using 5'RACE template switching, which introduced a universal primer site and unique molecular identifiers. Eight or nine donors provided sorted CD3+CD56+NKG2C+, CD3+CD56+NKG2C- and CD3+CD56-NKG2C+ T-cell subsets, whose TCR beta-chain repertoires were profiled. Seven of the eight sequenced donors were HCMV-seropositive and one was HCMV-seronegative. To restrict sorting to alphabetaTCR-expressing T cells, an anti-gammadeltaTCR antibody was added in several experiments. For over five donors, the dominant CD3+CD56+NKG2C+ clonotypes were among the top 10 CD8+ clonotypes and accounted for roughly 1.0-7.5% of CD8+ T cells. Those dominant clonotypes were again the most abundant among CD3+CD56-NKG2C+ cells in several donors, at 28.3-60.1%. It remained unclear whether the expanded NKG2C-expressing T cell clones were specific for HCMV antigens. All eight donors whose samples were sequenced were randomly selected healthy volunteers, three of them men and five women. HCMV-specific IgG was detected in serum with a commercial ELISA kit to determine HCMV serostatus. Ficoll density gradient centrifugation was used to isolate peripheral blood mononuclear cells from blood. For a handful of donors, unsorted PBMC were also used to sequence bulk peripheral blood T-cell repertoires. Priming for cDNA synthesis came from the TCR beta constant segment, and two successive PCR amplification steps followed. Libraries were sequenced as 2 x 150 bp reads on Illumina HiSeq 2000/2500, MiSeq or NextSeq. MIGEC handled demultiplexing of the reads and grouping by UMI, while MiTCR was used to assemble and quantify clonotypes. To exclude erroneous sequences, only TCR cDNA sequences supported by at least two reads were retained. The tcR package was used for downstream repertoire analysis, and clonotypes were matched across fractions by CDR3 nucleotide sequence plus V segment. VDJmatch was used to annotate antigen specificity against VDJdb, with one amino acid substitution in CDR3 allowed.

The receptor comes from a man aged 45-65 years who received an inactivated influenza vaccine. Donor details come from another sample of the same person, matched by shared clones. This receptor chain uses TRBV7-2 and TRBJ2-1, with 11 bases matching TRBD2. Sequencing was performed on PBMCs from blood, taken on the day of vaccination. The CDR3: CASSLRLAGSDEQFF. The nucleotide sequence is given as TGTGCCAGCAGCTTACGACTAGCGGGGTCGGATGAGCAGTTCTTC.